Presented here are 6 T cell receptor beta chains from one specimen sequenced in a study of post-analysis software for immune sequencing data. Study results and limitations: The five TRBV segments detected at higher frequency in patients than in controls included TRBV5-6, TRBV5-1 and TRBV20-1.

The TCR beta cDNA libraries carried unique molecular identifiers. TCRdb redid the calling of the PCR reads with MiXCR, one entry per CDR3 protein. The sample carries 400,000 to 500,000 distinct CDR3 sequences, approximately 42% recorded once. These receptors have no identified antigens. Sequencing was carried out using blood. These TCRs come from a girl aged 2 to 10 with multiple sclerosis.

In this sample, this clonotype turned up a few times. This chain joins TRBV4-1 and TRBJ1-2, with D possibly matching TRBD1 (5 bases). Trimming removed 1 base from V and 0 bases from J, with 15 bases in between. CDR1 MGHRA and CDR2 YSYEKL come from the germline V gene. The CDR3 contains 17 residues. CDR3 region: CASSQARTGVTNYGYTF. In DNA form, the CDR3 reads TGCGCCAGCAGCCAAGCTCGTACGGGGGTAACTAACTATGGCTACACCTTC.

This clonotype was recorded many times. The CDR3 bases are TGCAGCGACCTGACAGGGGGCTGGGTAGCGGGAACCGATGAGCAGTTCTTC. Encoded protein: CSDLTGGWVAGTDEQFF. The V and J genes are TRBV29-1 and TRBJ2-1; the match to TRBD1 covers 10 bases. The CDR3 is 17 amino acids. Germline CDR1 reads SQVTM; CDR2 reads ANQGSEA. Unmatched junction bases numbered 20, after V lost 7 bases and J lost 8 bases.

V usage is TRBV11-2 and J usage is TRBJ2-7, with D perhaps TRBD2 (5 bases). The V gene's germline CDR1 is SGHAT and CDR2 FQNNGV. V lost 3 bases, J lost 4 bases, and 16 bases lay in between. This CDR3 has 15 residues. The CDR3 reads CASSFFGNREYEQYF. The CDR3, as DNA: TGTGCCAGCAGCTTCTTCGGGAATCGGGAATACGAGCAGTACTTC.

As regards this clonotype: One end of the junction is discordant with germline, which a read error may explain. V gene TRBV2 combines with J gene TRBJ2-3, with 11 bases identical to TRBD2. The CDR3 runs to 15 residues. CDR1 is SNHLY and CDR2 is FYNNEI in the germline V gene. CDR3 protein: CAGRRLAGSTDTQYF. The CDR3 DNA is TGTGCCGGCAGGAGACTAGCGGGGAGCACAGATACGCAGTATTTT.

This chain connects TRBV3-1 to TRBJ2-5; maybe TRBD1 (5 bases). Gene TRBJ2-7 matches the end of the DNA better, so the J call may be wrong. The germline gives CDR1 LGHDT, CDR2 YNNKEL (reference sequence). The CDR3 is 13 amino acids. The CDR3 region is CASSRIDSDEQYF. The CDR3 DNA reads TGTGCCAGCAGCCGCATAGACAGCGACGAGCAGTACTTC.

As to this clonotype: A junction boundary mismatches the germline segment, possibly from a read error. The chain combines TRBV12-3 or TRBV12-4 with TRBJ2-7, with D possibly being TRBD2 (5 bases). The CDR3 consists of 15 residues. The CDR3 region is CASSFAGGSLYGQYF. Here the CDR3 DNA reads TGTGCCAGCAGTTTCGCCGGTGGGAGCCTCTACGGGCAGTACTTC.